The rows below give T cell receptor beta chains drawn from one sample of a study of T cell changes during pregnancy in multiple sclerosis. Assay: immunoSEQ multiplex PCR; the TCRdb copy retains only in-frame clones and omits some. The sample contains tens of thousands of clones, 85% to 95% of which appear only once. The sequenced sample consisted of peripheral blood. The receptors come from a female donor with multiple sclerosis, enrolled in a pregnancy study. Each CDR3 is given with its conserved first and last residue. The D gene is left open where the match is weak. Clone size is shown for a subset of rows, as once, few, many or a class of expanded clone.

v_gene	abundance	j_gene	d_gene	CDR3nt	CDR3aa
TRBV5-6	.	TRBJ2-2	.	TGTGCCAGCAGCTTCTGGGGGAACACCGGGGAGCTGTTTTTT	CASSFWGNTGELFF
TRBV21-1	.	TRBJ1-5	.	TGTGCCAGCAGCAGCGGACAGGCTAATCAGCCCCAGCATTTT	CASSSGQANQPQHF
TRBV28	.	TRBJ2-1	TRBD2	TGTGCCAGCATCTCGACTAGCGGGAGCGGAATCGGTTGGTTCTTC	CASISTSGSGIGWFF
TRBV30	.	TRBJ2-7	TRBD1	TGTGCCTGGAACCCCGCCGCCTCTGGGACAGGGTCCTACGAGCAGTACTTC	CAWNPAASGTGSYEQYF
TRBV5-1	.	TRBJ2-3	TRBD2	TGCGCCAGCAGCCCACCGGGACTAGCGGGCACCGACACAGATACGCAGTATTTT	CASSPPGLAGTDTDTQYF
TRBV7-9	.	TRBJ2-1	.	TGTGCCAGCAGCTCCTTCTTGTGGGCGTACAATGAGCAGTTCTTC	CASSSFLWAYNEQFF
TRBV7-9	.	TRBJ2-1	TRBD2	TGTGCCAGCAGCGTGACTAGCTCATCCTACAATGAGCAGTTCTTC	CASSVTSSSYNEQFF
TRBV28	.	TRBJ2-3	TRBD2	TGTGCCAGCAGTTTCTTAGGAATTAAACCGGGGACTAGCGGGATACCAGATACGCAGTATTTT	CASSFLGIKPGTSGIPDTQYF
TRBV5-1	.	TRBJ2-1	TRBD1	TGCGCCAGCAGCTTGGTGGGACAGCAGTATAATGAGCAGTTCTTC	CASSLVGQQYNEQFF
TRBV9	.	TRBJ2-7	TRBD2	TGTGCCAGCAGCGTAGCTCAGGGAGGGTACGAGCAGTACTTC	CASSVAQGGYEQYF
TRBV11-1	.	TRBJ2-7	.	TGTGCCAGCAGCTTGACAGGACCCTACGAGCAGTACTTC	CASSLTGPYEQYF
TRBV5-5	.	TRBJ2-2	.	TGTGCCAGCAGCTTCTTGGGGCCCGCGAACACCGGGGAGCTGTTTTTT	CASSFLGPANTGELFF
TRBV7-3	.	TRBJ2-5	.	TGTGCCAGCAGCTTAACGGGGCTCCAAGAGACCCAGTACTTC	CASSLTGLQETQYF
TRBV5-8	.	TRBJ2-7	.	TGTGCCAGCACCCTAGGGGGGGTTACCTACGAGCAGTACTTC	CASTLGGVTYEQYF
TRBV5-4	.	TRBJ1-1	TRBD1	TGTGCCAGCAGCCCAGCCGGGACAGGGGGCACTGAAGCTTTCTTT	CASSPAGTGGTEAFF
TRBV6-5	once	TRBJ2-7	.	TGTGCCAGCAGCCTGGGACTGGCCTACGAGCAGTACTTC	CASSLGLAYEQYF
TRBV27	.	TRBJ2-7	.	TGTGCCAGCAGTTTAAGGGTAGCGGTTCCCTACGAGCAGTACTTC	CASSLRVAVPYEQYF
TRBV2	few	TRBJ1-5	.	TGTGCCAGCAGTGAGTCGCTCAATCAGCCCCAGCATTTT	CASSESLNQPQHF
TRBV6-4	.	TRBJ2-3	TRBD1	TGTGCCAGCAGCGAGGGACAGGGGATCACAGATACGCAGTATTTT	CASSEGQGITDTQYF
TRBV6-5	.	TRBJ2-1	.	TGTGCCAGCAGTTACAAAGGGGGCAATGAGCAGTTCTTC	CASSYKGGNEQFF
TRBV7-9	.	TRBJ1-3	.	TGTGCCAGCAGCTCTCGGATCAGAGACGGGGGAAACACCATATATTTT	CASSSRIRDGGNTIYF
TRBV5-4	.	TRBJ2-5	.	TGTGCCAGCAGCTTGCGGACTATCCAAGAGACCCAGTACTTC	CASSLRTIQETQYF
TRBV28	.	TRBJ1-4	.	TGTGCCAGCAGTGAGACAGATAATAATGAAAAACTGTTTTTT	CASSETDNNEKLFF
TRBV7-3	.	TRBJ2-3	.	TGTGCCAGCAGCTTAAGGCGCGGGGAACAAAATACGCAGTATTTT	CASSLRRGEQNTQYF
TRBV7-9	.	TRBJ1-4	.	TGTGCCAGCAGCCCCCCCGGGAGGGTTGAGGAAAAACTGTTTTTT	CASSPPGRVEEKLFF
TRBV7-9	.	TRBJ2-3	.	TGTGCCAGCAGCTTAGCGGCAGTTACTAGCACAGATACGCAGTATTTT	CASSLAAVTSTDTQYF
TRBV6-6	.	TRBJ2-2	TRBD2	TGTGCCAGCAGTTCGACTAGCGGGAAGAACACCGGGGAGCTGTTTTTT	CASSSTSGKNTGELFF
TRBV4-3	.	TRBJ1-2	.	TGCGCCAGCAGCCATGGCAGGGTTGAGGGCTATGGCTACACCTTC	CASSHGRVEGYGYTF
TRBV7-2	.	TRBJ1-3	.	TGTGCCAGCAGCCCTACAGGCTTTTTGAGCACCATATATTTT	CASSPTGFLSTIYF
TRBV11-2	.	TRBJ2-7	.	TGTGCCAGCAGGAAGATAAACGGACCCGTCCCCTACGAGCAGTACTTC	CASRKINGPVPYEQYF
TRBV7-2	.	TRBJ2-4	TRBD1	TGTGCCAGCAGCCCAAGACAGGGCGATACCAAAAACATTCAGTACTTC	CASSPRQGDTKNIQYF
TRBV6-6	.	TRBJ2-7	.	TGTGCCAGCAGAATAGGGGCGTCCTACGAGCAGTACTTC	CASRIGASYEQYF
TRBV10-2	.	TRBJ1-1	.	TGCGCCAGCAGTGAACGGGGTTGGAACACTGAAGCTTTCTTT	CASSERGWNTEAFF
TRBV9	.	TRBJ2-7	TRBD1	TGTGCCAGCAGCGTAGGAGGGGGGCAGGGGGCGAGAGAGCAGTACTTC	CASSVGGGQGAREQYF
TRBV15	.	TRBJ1-4	.	TGTGCCACCACCGGAGGAGTTGGTGAAAAACTGTTTTTT	CATTGGVGEKLFF
TRBV28	medium-sized	TRBJ2-5	TRBD2	TGTGCCAGCGAAGGGCTAGCGGGAGGGCCGCGAGAGACCCAGTACTTC	CASEGLAGGPRETQYF
TRBV28	.	TRBJ1-4	.	TGTGCCAGCAGCCCCCTTCGGGCAACTAATGAAAAACTGTTTTTT	CASSPLRATNEKLFF
TRBV5-1	.	TRBJ2-7	TRBD1	TGCGCCAGCAGTTTACAGGGGTCCTCCTACGAGCAGTACTTC	CASSLQGSSYEQYF
TRBV7-9	.	TRBJ1-1	.	TGTGCCAGCAGCTTATCGTCCGGGACTGAAGCTTTCTTT	CASSLSSGTEAFF
TRBV7-9	few	TRBJ1-1	.	TGTGCCAGCAGCTTAGTTTTGGGATCTGAAGCTTTCTTT	CASSLVLGSEAFF
TRBV11-2	once	TRBJ1-3	.	TGTGCCAGCAGCTTAGTCAGGGAGGACACCATATATTTT	CASSLVREDTIYF
TRBV7-2	once	TRBJ2-1	TRBD1	TGTGCCAGCAGCACCCGTTCGGGTCGGGGACAGAACAATGAGCAGTTCTTC	CASSTRSGRGQNNEQFF
TRBV11-2	.	TRBJ1-1	.	TGTGCCAGCAGCTTAACCGGGACCGATTCCCGAGGAGCTTTCTTT	CASSLTGTDSRGAFF
TRBV7-9	.	TRBJ1-4	.	TGTGCCAGCAGCGTAAGGGGCGATGAAAAACTGTTTTTT	CASSVRGDEKLFF
TRBV6-6	.	TRBJ2-5	.	TGTGCCAGCAGTTACCGCGACAGGGGAGGGGAGACCCAGTACTTC	CASSYRDRGGETQYF
TRBV19	.	TRBJ2-4	.	TGTGCCAGTAGTTGGTCGTCAGGGTCTGAGTCCAAAAACATTCAGTACTTC	CASSWSSGSESKNIQYF
TRBV11-3	.	TRBJ2-5	.	TGTGCCAGCAGCTTAGTTGGGGCGGGGGAGACCCAGTACTTC	CASSLVGAGETQYF
TRBV7-6	.	TRBJ2-5	TRBD1	TGTGCCAGCAGCTCGGACAGGGTAGAGACCCAGTACTTC	CASSSDRVETQYF
TRBV18	.	TRBJ2-7	TRBD1	TGTGCCAGCTCACCACCGAACAGGGGGCAAGTCGAGCAGTACTTC	CASSPPNRGQVEQYF
TRBV4-1	.	TRBJ2-7	.	TGCGCCAGCAGCCAAGTGGCATTCCGAGAGTTCCCGTACTTC	CASSQVAFREFPYF
TRBV4-3	.	TRBJ2-2	.	TGCGCCAGCAGCCAAGGGGCTATCACGAACACCGGGGAGCTGTTTTTT	CASSQGAITNTGELFF
TRBV10-3	.	TRBJ1-3	TRBD1	TGTGCCACCTTGGACAGGATAGGAAACACCATATATTTT	CATLDRIGNTIYF
TRBV30	.	TRBJ2-5	.	TGTGCCTGGAGTGGCGGAAACCAAGAGACCCAGTACTTC	CAWSGGNQETQYF
TRBV25-1	.	TRBJ1-1	.	TGTGCCAGCAGTGAATTGGGATCTGGAATCGCTGAAGCTTTCTTT	CASSELGSGIAEAFF
TRBV4-2	.	TRBJ2-7	.	TGTGCCAGCAGCCTCTCGGGGACCTACGAGCAGTACTTC	CASSLSGTYEQYF